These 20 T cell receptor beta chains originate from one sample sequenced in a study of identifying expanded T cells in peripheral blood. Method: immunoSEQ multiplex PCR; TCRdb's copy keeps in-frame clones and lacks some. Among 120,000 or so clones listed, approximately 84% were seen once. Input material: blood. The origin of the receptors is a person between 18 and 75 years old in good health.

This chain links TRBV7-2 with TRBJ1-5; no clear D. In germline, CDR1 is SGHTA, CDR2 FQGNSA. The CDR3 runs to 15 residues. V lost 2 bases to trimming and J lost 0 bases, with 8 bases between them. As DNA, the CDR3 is TGTGCCAGCAGCTTACAGGCTCCTAGCAATCAGCCCCAGCATTTT. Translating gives CASSLQAPSNQPQHF.

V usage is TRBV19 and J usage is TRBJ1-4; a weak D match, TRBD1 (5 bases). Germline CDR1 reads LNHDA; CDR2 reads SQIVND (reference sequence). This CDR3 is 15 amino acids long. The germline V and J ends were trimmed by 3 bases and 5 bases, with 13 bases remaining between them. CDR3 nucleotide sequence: TGTGCCAGTAGTATCCGGGGCCCGAAGAATGAAAAACTGTTTTTT. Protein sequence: CASSIRGPKNEKLFF.

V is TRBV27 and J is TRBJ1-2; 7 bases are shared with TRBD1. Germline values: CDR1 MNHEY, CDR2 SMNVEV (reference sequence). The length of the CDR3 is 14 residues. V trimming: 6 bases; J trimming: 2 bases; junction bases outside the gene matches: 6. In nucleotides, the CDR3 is TGTGCCAGCAGCCCCCGACAGGGCAACTATGGCTACACCTTC. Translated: CASSPRQGNYGYTF.

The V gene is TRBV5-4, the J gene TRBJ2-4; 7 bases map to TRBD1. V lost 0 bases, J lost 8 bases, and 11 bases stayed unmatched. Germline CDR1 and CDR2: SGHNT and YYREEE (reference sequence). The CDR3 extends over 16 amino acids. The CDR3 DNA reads TGTGCCAGCAGCTTGGCTCGCACAGGGGTAGGGGACATTCAGTACTTC. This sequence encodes CASSLARTGVGDIQYF.

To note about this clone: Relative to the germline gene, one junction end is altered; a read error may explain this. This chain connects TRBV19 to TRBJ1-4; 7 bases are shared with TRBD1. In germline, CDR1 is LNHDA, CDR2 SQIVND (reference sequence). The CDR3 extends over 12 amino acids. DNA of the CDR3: TGTGCCAGTAGCATTATACAGGGGCCTATAAAGTTT. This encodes CASSIIQGPIKF.

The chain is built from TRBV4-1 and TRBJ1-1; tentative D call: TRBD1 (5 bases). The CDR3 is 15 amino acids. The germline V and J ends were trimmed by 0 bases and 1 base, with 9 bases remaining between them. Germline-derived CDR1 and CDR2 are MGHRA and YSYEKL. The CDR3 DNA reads TGCGCCAGCAGCCAAGAGGGGCCGTGGAACACTGAAGCTTTCTTT. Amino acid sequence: CASSQEGPWNTEAFF.

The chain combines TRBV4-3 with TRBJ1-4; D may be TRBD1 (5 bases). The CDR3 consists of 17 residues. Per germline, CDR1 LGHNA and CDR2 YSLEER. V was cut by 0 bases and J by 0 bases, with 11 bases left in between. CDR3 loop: CASSQESRAATNEKLFF. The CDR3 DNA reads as TGCGCCAGCAGCCAAGAGTCCAGGGCTGCAACTAATGAAAAACTGTTTTTT.

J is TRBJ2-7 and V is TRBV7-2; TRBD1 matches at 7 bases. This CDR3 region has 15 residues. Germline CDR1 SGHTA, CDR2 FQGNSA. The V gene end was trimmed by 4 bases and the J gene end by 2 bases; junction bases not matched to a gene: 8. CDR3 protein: CASSSGQVPTYEQYF. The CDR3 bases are TGTGCCAGCAGCTCCGGACAGGTCCCCACCTACGAGCAGTACTTC.

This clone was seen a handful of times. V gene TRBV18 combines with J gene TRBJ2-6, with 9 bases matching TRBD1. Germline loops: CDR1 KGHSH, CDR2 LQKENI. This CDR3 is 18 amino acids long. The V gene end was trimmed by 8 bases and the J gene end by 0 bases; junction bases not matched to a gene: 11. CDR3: CASPKLQGANSGANVLTF. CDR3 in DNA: TGTGCCAGCCCGAAACTACAGGGGGCTAACTCTGGGGCCAACGTCCTGACTTTC.

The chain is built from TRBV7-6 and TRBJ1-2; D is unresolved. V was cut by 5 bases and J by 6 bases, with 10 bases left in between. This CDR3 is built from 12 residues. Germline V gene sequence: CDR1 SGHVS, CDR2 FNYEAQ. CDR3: CASSPSGHGYTF. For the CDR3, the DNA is TGTGCCAGCAGCCCGAGTGGACATGGCTACACCTTC.

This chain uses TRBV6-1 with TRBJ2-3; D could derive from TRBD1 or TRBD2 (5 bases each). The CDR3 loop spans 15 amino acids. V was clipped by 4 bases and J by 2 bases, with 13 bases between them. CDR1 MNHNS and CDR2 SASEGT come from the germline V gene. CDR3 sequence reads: CASSVLRDPTDTQYF. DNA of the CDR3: TGTGCCAGCAGTGTACTTCGGGACCCCACAGATACGCAGTATTTT.

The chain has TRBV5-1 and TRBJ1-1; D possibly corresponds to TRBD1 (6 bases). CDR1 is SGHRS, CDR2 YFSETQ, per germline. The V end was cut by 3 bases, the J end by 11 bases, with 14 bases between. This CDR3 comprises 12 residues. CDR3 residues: CASSSGARDAFF. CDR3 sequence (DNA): TGCGCCAGCAGCTCGGGGGCCAGGGATGCTTTCTTT.

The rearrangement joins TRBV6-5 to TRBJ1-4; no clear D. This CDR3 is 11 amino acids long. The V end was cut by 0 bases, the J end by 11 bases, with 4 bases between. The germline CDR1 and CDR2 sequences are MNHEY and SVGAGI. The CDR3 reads CASSYSGKLFF. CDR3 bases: TGTGCCAGCAGTTACTCCGGGAAACTGTTTTTT.

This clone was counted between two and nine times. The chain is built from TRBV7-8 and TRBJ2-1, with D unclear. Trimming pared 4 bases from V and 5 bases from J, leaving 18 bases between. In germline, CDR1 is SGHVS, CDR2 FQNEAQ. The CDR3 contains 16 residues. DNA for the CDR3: TGTGCCAGCAGCTCCCGACGGCTCGTCCCACACAATGAGCAGTTCTTC. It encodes CASSSRRLVPHNEQFF. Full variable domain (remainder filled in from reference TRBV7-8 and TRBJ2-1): GAGVSQSPRYKVAKRGQDVALRCDPISGHVSLFWYQQALGQGPEFLTYFQNEAQLDKSGLPSDRFFAERPEGSVSTLKIQRTQQEDSAVYLCASSSRRLVPHNEQFFGPGTRLTVL.

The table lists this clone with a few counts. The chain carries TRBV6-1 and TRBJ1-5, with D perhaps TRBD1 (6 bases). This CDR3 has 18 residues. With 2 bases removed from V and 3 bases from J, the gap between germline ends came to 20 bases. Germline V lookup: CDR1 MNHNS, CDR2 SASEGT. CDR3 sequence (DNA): TGTGCCAGCAGTGAAATAATAGGGTTTCAGGGGTTCAATCAGCCCCAGCATTTT. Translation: CASSEIIGFQGFNQPQHF.

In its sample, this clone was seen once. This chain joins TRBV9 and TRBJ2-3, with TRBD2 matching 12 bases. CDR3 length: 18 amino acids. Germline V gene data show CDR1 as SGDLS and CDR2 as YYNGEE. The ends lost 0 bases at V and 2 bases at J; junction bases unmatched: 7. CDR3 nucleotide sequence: TGTGCCAGCAGCGTAGGGGCTAGCGGGGGGGCTTACACAGATACGCAGTATTTT. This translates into CASSVGASGGAYTDTQYF.

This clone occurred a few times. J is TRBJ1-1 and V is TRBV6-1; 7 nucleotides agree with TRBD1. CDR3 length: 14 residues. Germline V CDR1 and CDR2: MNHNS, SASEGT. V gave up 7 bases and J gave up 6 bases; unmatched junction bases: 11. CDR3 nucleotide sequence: TGTGCCAGCACTGCTCTGACAGGGACGGCTGAAGCTTTCTTT. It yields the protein CASTALTGTAEAFF.

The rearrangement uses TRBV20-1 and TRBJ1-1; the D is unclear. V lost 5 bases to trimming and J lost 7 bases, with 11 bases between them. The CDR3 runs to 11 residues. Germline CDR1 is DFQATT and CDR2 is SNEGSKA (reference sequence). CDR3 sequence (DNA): TGCAGTGCTCCCGTGCAAAGTGAAGCTTTCTTT. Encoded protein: CSAPVQSEAFF.

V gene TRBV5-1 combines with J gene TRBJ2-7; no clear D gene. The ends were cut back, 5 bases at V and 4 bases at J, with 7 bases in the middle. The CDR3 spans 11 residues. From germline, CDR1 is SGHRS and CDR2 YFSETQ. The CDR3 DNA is TGCGCCAGCAGACTAAATTACGAGCAGTACTTC. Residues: CASRLNYEQYF.

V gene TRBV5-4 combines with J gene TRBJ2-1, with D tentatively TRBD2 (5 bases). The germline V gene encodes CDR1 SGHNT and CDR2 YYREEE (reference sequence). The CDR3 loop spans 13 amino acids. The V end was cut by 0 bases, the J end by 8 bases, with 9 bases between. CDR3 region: CASSLVRRDEQFF. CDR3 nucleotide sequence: TGTGCCAGCAGCTTGGTACGGCGGGATGAGCAGTTCTTC.